This T cell receptor beta chain emerged from a study of cytomegalovirus exposure and HLA in healthy donors. The PCR employed 60 Vbeta primers together with 13 Jbeta primers. Produced via immunoSEQ multiplex PCR; TCRdb's table is partial and in-frame only. The sample includes more than 150,000 clones, approximately 81% of them seen just once. Only one count was recorded for this clone. This CDR3 is built from 14 residues. V was pared by 5 bases and J by 3 bases, with 6 bases of the junction left unmatched. The V gene's germline CDR1 is SGHTA and CDR2 FQGNSA. The rearrangement joins TRBV7-2 to TRBJ2-7, with 8 bases aligning to TRBD2. This receptor was taken from a boy aged 2 to 9 in good health and CMV-seronegative. Sequenced input: PBMCs. CDR3 amino acids: CASSLSSGFYEQYF. CDR3 DNA sequence: TGTGCCAGCAGCCTTTCTAGCGGGTTCTACGAGCAGTACTTC.